The 18 T cell receptor beta chains presented below share a single source sample, sequenced in a study of regulatory T cells in long-lasting Graves disease. Regarding time point: newly diagnosed GD, antithyroid drugs for less than 3 months. After RNA was extracted from PBMCs, the TCR library was made from it. Arm-PCR of CDR3 regions and iRepertoire HTBI primers were used to build TCR beta libraries. One entry per CDR3 protein results from TCRdb running MiXCR on the multiplex PCR reads. Among 540,000 or so distinct CDR3 sequences listed, around an eighth were seen once. These data were also filed under a second study, of T cells in Graves' hyperthyroidism and ophthalmopathy.

Sequences were derived from peripheral blood mononuclear cells (PBMCs), sampled at new diagnosis, from a patient treated with antithyroid drugs. The receptors stem from a man aged 25-45 years with Graves disease.

CDR3 nucleotides: TGTGCCAGCAGCTTAACTAGGACAGGGGTGGGCGAGCAGTACTTC. This gives the protein CASSLTRTGVGEQYF. The chain has TRBV7-6 and TRBJ2-7; 9 bases fit TRBD1. Germline CDR1 is SGHVS and CDR2 is FNYEAQ. The CDR3 sequence is 15 residues long. V shed 2 bases, J shed 6 bases, and the junction held 8 bases outside the gene matches. Supplemented by reference TRBV7-6 and TRBJ2-7, the full variable domain reads GAGVSQSPRYKVTKRGQDVALRCDPISGHVSLYWYRQALGQGPEFLTYFNYEAQQDKSGLPNDRFSAERPEGSISTLTIQRTEQRDSAMYRCASSLTRTGVGEQYFGPGTRLTVT.

This clonotype was seen at least ten times. The rearrangement uses TRBV7-8 and TRBJ2-1, with 10 bases aligning to TRBD2. Germline V gene data show CDR1 as SGHVS and CDR2 as FQNEAQ. Trimming took 3 bases from V and 10 from J; bases not matched to a gene: 9. The CDR3 runs to 15 residues. CDR3 sequence (DNA): TGTGCCAGCAGCTTTTCCCTAGCGGGAGTGTACGAGCAGTTCTTC. It is translated as CASSFSLAGVYEQFF.

V gene TRBV27 combines with J gene TRBJ2-7, with TRBD1 identical over 12 bases. With the DNA end fitting TRBJ2-1 better, the J assignment may be wrong. The CDR3 is made up of 17 amino acids. The germline gives CDR1 MNHEY, CDR2 SMNVEV (reference sequence). CDR3 coding DNA: TGTGCCAGCAGTTTATTAAGTGCTGGGGACAGGGGGCATGAGCAGTTCTTC. The encoded protein is CASSLLSAGDRGHEQFF.

J is TRBJ2-4 and V is TRBV27; 9 bases match TRBD2. CDR1 MNHEY and CDR2 SMNVEV come from the germline V gene (reference sequence). Trimming removed 3 bases from V and 9 bases from J; junction bases left unmatched: 9. CDR3 size: 15 residues. CDR3 bases: TGTGCCAGCAGTTTTGCGCGGGAGGGTGAACCCATTCAGTACTTC. This encodes CASSFAREGEPIQYF.

With regard to this clonotype: Relative to the germline gene, one junction end is altered; a read error may explain this. V gene TRBV3-1 combines with J gene TRBJ1-5; maybe TRBD1 (5 bases). Germline V gene data show CDR1 as LGHDT and CDR2 as YNNKEL (reference sequence). The CDR3 spans 13 residues. The CDR3 here is CASSPTDNQSQHF. The CDR3 DNA reads as TGTGCCAGCAGTCCGACAGACAATCAGTCCCAGCATTTT.

CDR3 sequence: CATTPMTQYEQYF. CDR3 nucleotide sequence: TGTGCCACCACTCCGATGACTCAGTACGAGCAGTACTTC. The genes are TRBV11-2 and TRBJ2-7, with no clear D. V was pared by 10 bases and J by 4 bases, with 17 bases between. The CDR3 extends over 13 amino acids. CDR1 is SGHAT, CDR2 FQNNGV, per germline.

This clonotype was recorded at least ten times. The chain carries TRBV7-9 and TRBJ2-7, with a tentative D call TRBD2 (5 bases). The CDR3 has 14 amino acids. The V and J ends lost 5 bases and 2 bases respectively, with 13 bases between them. From germline, CDR1 is SEHNR and CDR2 FQNEAQ (reference sequence). The CDR3, as DNA: TGTGCCAGCAGCCCCGGTGCGGGCCCCTACGAGCAGTACTTC. Its translation is CASSPGAGPYEQYF.

This clonotype was observed many times. The chain links TRBV12-3 or TRBV12-4 to TRBJ2-5; a possible D gene is TRBD2 (5 bases). The CDR3 runs 13 residues. Trimming left V 6 bases short and J 7 bases short, with 15 bases between. DNA of the CDR3: TGTGCCAGCAGCCCCACTAGTAGCGCGACCCAGTACTTC. This codes for CASSPTSSATQYF.

This chain joins TRBV30 and TRBJ2-1; D is ambiguous. This CDR3 contains 13 residues. Germline lookup yields CDR1 GTSNPN and CDR2 SVGIG (reference sequence). The ends were cut back, 5 bases at V and 2 bases at J, with 10 bases in the middle. CDR3 nucleotides: TGTGCCTGGGTGGACCAGCCCTACAATGAGCAGTTCTTC. Its translation is CAWVDQPYNEQFF.

This clonotype showed up many times. This chain joins TRBV12-3 or TRBV12-4 and TRBJ2-1; 8 bases line up with TRBD2. The assigned J gene may be wrong: the sequence end matches TRBJ2-5 better. The CDR3 contains 15 residues. Written as DNA, the CDR3 is TGTGCCAGCAGTTTTCCGGGGGGGGGCGGGGAGACCCAGTACTTC. It specifies CASSFPGGGGETQYF.

This clonotype was seen only a few times. The genes are TRBV27 and TRBJ2-7; D is possibly TRBD1 or TRBD2 (5 bases each). The CDR3 sequence is 20 residues long. Looked up from germline, CDR1 is MNHEY and CDR2 is SMNVEV (reference sequence). Trimming pared 6 bases from V and 7 bases from J, leaving 37 bases between. DNA for the CDR3: TGTGCCAGCAGACCCGAGGGCCTCCGAACGGGGCTGAGGGGCTACAATGAGCAGTACTTC. Its translation: CASRPEGLRTGLRGYNEQYF.

This clonotype was detected ten times or more. V gene TRBV2 combines with J gene TRBJ2-4; D possibly corresponds to TRBD2 (6 bases). Germline CDR1 is SNHLY and CDR2 is FYNNEI. This CDR3 comprises 14 residues. V was pared by 10 bases and J by 0 bases, with 13 bases between. The DNA for the CDR3 is TGTGCCACCTCTCAGGGACTAGCCAAAAACATTCAGTACTTC. As protein: CATSQGLAKNIQYF.

J is TRBJ2-2 and V is TRBV29-1; D not certain. This CDR3 region has 12 residues. Trimming cost V 1 base and J 7 bases, with 7 bases left between them. Germline assignment: CDR1 SQVTM and CDR2 ANQGSEA. The CDR3 protein is CSVEGLGGELFF. In DNA, the CDR3 is TGCAGCGTTGAAGGGTTGGGCGGGGAGCTGTTTTTT.

This clonotype was observed at least ten times. V is TRBV12-3 or TRBV12-4 and J is TRBJ2-7; a weak D match, TRBD1 (6 bases). The V gene lost 4 bases and the J gene lost 3 bases, with 13 bases spanning the gap. The CDR3 has 14 residues. The CDR3 region has the DNA TGTGCCAGCAGTTCACAGGGCCTACTCTACGAGCAGTACTTC. This codes for CASSSQGLLYEQYF.

The chain uses TRBV5-1 and TRBJ1-1, with D unresolved. The V end lost 0 bases, the J end lost 3 bases, and 9 bases lay between the germline ends. CDR3 length: 14 amino acids. Germline V gene lookup returns CDR1 SGHRS and CDR2 YFSETQ. The CDR3: CASSLAEGYTEAFF. CDR3 bases: TGCGCCAGCAGCTTGGCCGAGGGATACACTGAAGCTTTCTTT.

This clonotype has ten or more counts. The genes are TRBV5-1 and TRBJ2-1, with TRBD2 identical over 7 bases. Germline lookup yields CDR1 SGHRS and CDR2 YFSETQ. CDR3 length: 15 amino acids. With 3 bases clipped from V and 8 bases from J, the junction kept 11 bases outside the gene matches. CDR3 nucleotide sequence: TGCGCCAGCAGCTGGAACGGCGGGAGTTGGGATGAGCAGTTCTTC. This translates into CASSWNGGSWDEQFF.

In this sample, this clonotype turned up many times. This chain uses TRBV20-1 with TRBJ1-2; D uncertain. V was shortened by 3 bases and J by 6 bases, with 17 bases between the two germline ends. The CDR3 sequence is 14 residues long. Germline V gene lookup returns CDR1 DFQATT and CDR2 SNEGSKA (reference sequence). The CDR3 loop is CSASLGRGKDGYTF. The CDR3 coding sequence is TGCAGTGCTAGTCTAGGGAGAGGAAAGGATGGCTACACCTTC.

Comment on this clonotype: A much larger clone sits a single nucleotide away, making a read error possible. This CDR3 is missing its conserved last phenylalanine or tryptophan, likely due to a read error. The V call is TRBV11-3, the J call TRBJ2-2, with 7 positions matching TRBD2. Per the germline V gene, CDR1 is SGHNT and CDR2 is YENEEA. V dropped 5 bases and J dropped 0; count of bases not matched to a gene: 9. The CDR3 sequence is 17 residues long. Here the CDR3 reads CASSQLERDSNTGELFS. CDR3 nucleotides: TGTGCCAGCAGCCAACTGGAGCGGGATTCGAACACCGGGGAGCTGTTTTCT.